This note documents a single TCR beta chain sequence. This entry belongs to a study of T cell changes during pregnancy in multiple sclerosis. V was trimmed by 0 bases and J by 5 bases, leaving 10 bases between them. The CDR3 is 14 residues long. From germline, CDR1 is LGHNA and CDR2 YSLEER. Repertoires were generated with immunoSEQ multiplex PCR, while TCRdb's copy carries only in-frame clones and drops some. Of more than 95,000 clones listed, approximately 93% were seen once; the top ten hold 0.99%. The V and J genes are TRBV4-3 and TRBJ2-5; perhaps TRBD2 as D (6 bases). The sample in question was peripheral blood, obtained after pregnancy. The source of this sequence is a female donor with multiple sclerosis, enrolled in a pregnancy study. As DNA, the CDR3 is TGCGCCAGCAGCCAAGAACTAGCCTCGGAGACCCAGTACTTC. It translates to CASSQELASETQYF.